The 20 T cell receptor beta chains below come from one sample, sequenced in a study of control samples from healthy donors and cancer patients. Some clones are missing from TCRdb's copy, which holds only in-frame ones; the method was immunoSEQ multiplex PCR. In the table there are tens of thousands of clones, 86% of which are singletons. Specimen: blood. The source of these receptors is a woman in her forties or fifties in good health.

The J gene is TRBJ1-2, the V gene TRBV18; TRBD1 agrees at 10 bases. CDR1 is KGHSH and CDR2 is LQKENI in the germline V gene. The CDR3 is made up of 15 amino acids. Trimming cost V 6 bases and J 8 bases; bases outside gene matches: 12. CDR3 in DNA: TGTGCCAGCTCGCCTAAACCGGGACAGGGGAAAGGCTACACCTTC. This encodes CASSPKPGQGKGYTF.

The chain employs TRBV2 and TRBJ2-3; 8 bases fit TRBD1. The CDR3 extends over 15 amino acids. Germline V gene lookup returns CDR1 SNHLY and CDR2 FYNNEI. V lost 6 bases, J lost 2 bases, and 7 bases stayed unmatched. The CDR3 protein is CASSATGVNTDTQYF. The CDR3 nucleotides read TGTGCCAGCAGCGCGACAGGGGTGAACACAGATACGCAGTATTTT.

This chain joins TRBV5-5 and TRBJ2-1; D remains ambiguous. The CDR3 is made up of 14 amino acids. V was cut by 0 bases and J by 2 bases, with 6 bases left in between. The germline gives CDR1 SGHKS, CDR2 YYEKEE (reference sequence). DNA for the CDR3: TGTGCCAGCAGCTTGGCCGAGACCTACAATGAGCAGTTCTTC. Translation: CASSLAETYNEQFF.

The V and J genes are TRBV3-1 (or the pseudogene TRBV3-2) and TRBJ2-1, with D hard to call. V lost 0 bases and J lost 2, with 11 bases in between. This CDR3 is 16 amino acids long. Germline V CDR1 and CDR2: LGHDT, YNNKEL (reference sequence). CDR3 residues: CASSQEVTLAYNEQFF. The CDR3 DNA is TGTGCCAGCAGCCAAGAAGTGACCTTAGCCTACAATGAGCAGTTCTTC.

The chain has TRBV19 and TRBJ1-4, with 7 bases aligning to TRBD1. Germline loops: CDR1 LNHDA, CDR2 SQIVND (reference sequence). Trimming cost V 5 bases and J 8 bases; bases outside gene matches: 14. CDR3 size: 16 residues. The CDR3 reads CASSLTSTGEREKLFF. The CDR3 region has the DNA TGTGCCAGTAGTCTTACTTCTACAGGGGAGAGGGAAAAACTGTTTTTT.

V and J are TRBV18 and TRBJ2-3, with D perhaps being TRBD1 or TRBD2 (5 bases each). With 4 bases removed from V and 1 base from J, the gap between germline ends came to 15 bases. The V gene's germline CDR1 is KGHSH and CDR2 LQKENI. The CDR3 sequence is 16 residues long. This CDR3 is CASSRDGAAGTDTQYF. The CDR3 nucleotides read TGTGCCAGCTCACGGGACGGGGCGGCTGGCACAGATACGCAGTATTTT. Drawing the rest from reference TRBV18 and TRBJ2-3, the complete variable domain is NAGVMQNPRHLVRRRGQEARLRCSPMKGHSHVYWYRQLPEEGLKFMVYLQKENIIDESGMPKERFSAEFPKEGPSILRIQQVVRGDSAAYFCASSRDGAAGTDTQYFGPGTRLTVL.

This chain uses TRBV4-3 with TRBJ1-1; a possible D gene is TRBD1 (6 bases). The CDR3 is 16 amino acids. The V end lost 0 bases, the J end lost 1 base, and 12 bases lay between the germline ends. CDR1 is LGHNA, CDR2 YSLEER, per germline. The CDR3: CASSQDTGAGNTEAFF. In DNA form, the CDR3 reads TGCGCCAGCAGCCAAGATACGGGGGCGGGGAACACTGAAGCTTTCTTT.

This chain joins TRBV28 and TRBJ1-2; possible D gene TRBD1, 5 bases. CDR3 length equals 15 residues. Trimming stripped 1 base from V and 8 bases from J, with 17 bases between. The germline gives CDR1 MDHEN, CDR2 SYDVKM. The chain's CDR3 is CASSLSRQGGRGYTF. Here the CDR3 DNA reads TGTGCCAGCAGTTTATCTAGGCAGGGAGGGCGCGGCTACACCTTC.

The chain has TRBV7-3 and TRBJ2-7; possibly TRBD1 for D (5 bases). Germline values: CDR1 SGHTA, CDR2 FQGTGA. The CDR3 has 16 amino acids. Deletions cut 1 base from V and 6 bases from J, with 19 bases between. CDR3 DNA sequence: TGTGCCAGCAGCTTAAGCGACAGTGGGCTTTCGTCCGAGCAGTACTTC. Protein: CASSLSDSGLSSEQYF.

The V gene is TRBV28, the J gene TRBJ1-4, with D unresolved. V dropped 7 bases and J dropped 0 bases, with 6 bases sitting between them. CDR3 size: 13 residues. Germline CDR1 is MDHEN and CDR2 is SYDVKM. CDR3 bases: TGTGCCAGCACCAGTGCAACTAATGAAAAACTGTTTTTT. Translated, it gives CASTSATNEKLFF.

CDR3 protein: CASSSWTSGRASNPGELFF. CDR3 DNA: TGTGCCAGCAGTTCCTGGACTAGCGGGAGGGCCAGTAATCCAGGGGAGCTGTTTTTT. The chain employs TRBV27 and TRBJ2-2, with TRBD2 identical over 15 bases. This CDR3 contains 19 residues. Unmatched junction bases numbered 14, after V lost 4 bases and J lost 8 bases. Germline CDR1 and CDR2: MNHEY and SMNVEV (reference sequence).

A few counts support this clone. This chain joins TRBV2 and TRBJ1-1, with 8 bases that match TRBD1. CDR3 size: 16 residues. The germline CDR1 and CDR2 sequences are SNHLY and FYNNEI. After removal of 0 bases from V and 1 base from J, the junction contained 4 bases not matched to a gene. DNA of the CDR3: TGTGCCAGCAGTGAAGCAAGGACAGGGCCGAACACTGAAGCTTTCTTT. This encodes CASSEARTGPNTEAFF.

This sequence joins TRBV10-3 and TRBJ2-3; the D gene is possibly TRBD2 (6 bases). Per germline, CDR1 ENHRY and CDR2 SYGVKD. The CDR3 loop spans 15 amino acids. Trimming pared 4 bases from V and 0 bases from J, leaving 11 bases between. The CDR3 region is CAISVGGSSTDTQYF. In DNA form, the CDR3 reads TGTGCCATCAGTGTGGGGGGTTCTAGCACAGATACGCAGTATTTT.

Comment on this clone: Other DNA sequences from this sample encode an identical CDR3 as well. This chain joins TRBV28 and TRBJ1-5, with D possibly matching TRBD1 (5 bases). Germline values: CDR1 MDHEN, CDR2 SYDVKM. Trimming removed 6 bases from V and 2 bases from J, with 8 bases in between. The CDR3 is 13 residues long. CDR3 bases: TGTGCCAGCAGCCTGACAGGCAATCAGCCCCAGCATTTT. This encodes CASSLTGNQPQHF.

The chain carries TRBV10-3 and TRBJ1-5; D remains unclear. CDR1 is ENHRY and CDR2 is SYGVKD in the germline V gene. The CDR3 sequence is 12 residues long. Trimming cost V 10 bases and J 1 base, with 8 bases left between them. The CDR3 DNA sequence: TGTGCCACCCAGGACAGCAATCAGCCCCAGCATTTT. Amino acids: CATQDSNQPQHF.

This chain connects TRBV4-3 to TRBJ1-1, with 7 bases that match TRBD1. Germline lookup yields CDR1 LGHNA and CDR2 YSLEER. The CDR3 totals 15 residues. Trimming removed 0 bases from V and 6 bases from J; junction bases left unmatched: 7. The CDR3 DNA reads TGCGCCAGCAGCCAAGATACAGGGGTTGGGGCTGAAGCTTTCTTT. Translation gives CASSQDTGVGAEAFF.

This sequence joins TRBV12-5 and TRBJ2-1; D may be TRBD1 (6 bases). The CDR3 contains 19 residues. V lost 0 bases to trimming and J lost 1 base, with 19 bases between them. Germline loops: CDR1 LGHNT, CDR2 FRNRAP. The CDR3 nucleotides are TGTGCTAGTGGTTTGGTACGAGGGGACACACTGAAGTCCTACAATGAGCAGTTCTTC. This sequence encodes CASGLVRGDTLKSYNEQFF.

This rearrangement joins TRBV7-9 to TRBJ2-5; 10 bases map to TRBD1. V shed 5 bases and J 4 bases; nucleotides not matched to a gene: 4. Germline CDR1 SEHNR, CDR2 FQNEAQ (reference sequence). CDR3 length equals 14 residues. CDR3 in DNA: TGTGCCAGCAGCCAGGGACAGGGGAGAGAGACCCAGTACTTC. This gives the protein CASSQGQGRETQYF.

The chain links TRBV5-8 to TRBJ2-3; D is perhaps TRBD2 (6 bases). Germline CDR1 SGHTS, CDR2 YDEGEE. The V and J ends lost 5 bases and 1 base respectively, with 14 bases between them. This CDR3 is 15 amino acids long. The CDR3 coding sequence is TGTGCCAGCAGGGGGGGTAGCGGACGCACAGATACGCAGTATTTT. Protein sequence: CASRGGSGRTDTQYF.

This chain joins TRBV19 and TRBJ2-1; maybe TRBD2 (6 bases). V lost 7 bases and J lost 1, with 11 bases in between. Per the germline V gene, CDR1 is LNHDA and CDR2 is SQIVND (reference sequence). CDR3 size: 14 residues. The DNA for the CDR3 is TGTGCCAGTAAGGCGGGGAAATCCTACAATGAGCAGTTCTTC. Its translation is CASKAGKSYNEQFF. Full variable domain (outside the CDR3, taken from reference TRBV19 and TRBJ2-1): DGGITQSPKYLFRKEGQNVTLSCEQNLNHDAMYWYRQDPGQGLRLIYYSQIVNDFQKGDIAEGYSVSREKKESFPLTVTSAQKNPTAFYLCASKAGKSYNEQFFGPGTRLTVL.